What follows are 2 T cell receptor beta chains derived from one specimen sequenced in a study of early T cells in non-severe SARS-CoV-2 infection. MiXCR was run by TCRdb on the 5' RACE reads, yielding one entry per CDR3 protein. Of some 57,000 distinct CDR3 sequences listed, 7.5% to 9% are singletons. The sequencing here drew on whole blood, taken at baseline. All receptors come from an adult who was a healthcare worker with PCR-confirmed SARS-CoV-2 infection or an uninfected control (not recorded which).

V gene TRBV2 combines with J gene TRBJ2-4; D gene uncertain. Germline loops: CDR1 SNHLY, CDR2 FYNNEI. This CDR3 has 15 residues. V shed 2 bases and J shed 0 bases, with 8 bases lying between them. CDR3 region: CASSERRLAKNIQYF. The CDR3 bases are TGTGCCAGCAGTGAACGCCGGCTAGCCAAAAACATTCAGTACTTC.

The chain combines TRBV28 with TRBJ2-7; 7 bases match TRBD2. The CDR3 extends over 14 amino acids. Germline CDR1 MDHEN, CDR2 SYDVKM. V lost 5 bases to trimming and J lost 6 bases; unmatched junction nucleotides: 10. CDR3: CASSPLGLTLEQYF. The CDR3 nucleotides are TGTGCCAGCAGTCCCCTGGGACTAACCCTCGAGCAGTACTTC.